The clone carrying this TCR beta chain was seen a few times. The V end lost 2 bases, the J end lost 6 bases, and 5 bases lay between the germline ends. This CDR3 region has 11 residues. CDR1 and CDR2 (germline): SGHTA, FQGNSA. Cells sorted as Tregs were CD4+, CD25+ and CD127-/low. TCRdb reprocessed the 5' RACE reads via MiXCR and lists one record per CDR3 protein. The profile covers about 59,000 distinct CDR3 sequences, with less than 25% appearing a single time and 3.2% taken by the ten largest. The sequenced sample was tumor-infiltrating Tregs sorted from the breast tumor. The TCR comes from a female donor with breast cancer. The chain links TRBV7-2 to TRBJ2-7; no clear D. The CDR3 nucleotides are TGTGCCAGCAGCTTAAATGGCGAGCAGTACTTC. It is translated as CASSLNGEQYF.